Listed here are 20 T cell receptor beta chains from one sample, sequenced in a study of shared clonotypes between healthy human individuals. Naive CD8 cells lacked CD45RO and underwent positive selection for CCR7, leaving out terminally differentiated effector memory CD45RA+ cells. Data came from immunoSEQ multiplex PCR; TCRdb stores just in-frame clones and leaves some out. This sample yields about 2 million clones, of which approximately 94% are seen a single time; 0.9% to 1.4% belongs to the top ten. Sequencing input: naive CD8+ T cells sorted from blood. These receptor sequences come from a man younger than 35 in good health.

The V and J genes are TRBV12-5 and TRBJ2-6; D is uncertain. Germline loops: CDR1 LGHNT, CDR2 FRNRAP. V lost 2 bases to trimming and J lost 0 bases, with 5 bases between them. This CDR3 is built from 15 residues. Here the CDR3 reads CASGLYLSGANVLTF. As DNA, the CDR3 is TGTGCTAGTGGTTTGTATCTCTCTGGGGCCAACGTCCTGACTTTC.

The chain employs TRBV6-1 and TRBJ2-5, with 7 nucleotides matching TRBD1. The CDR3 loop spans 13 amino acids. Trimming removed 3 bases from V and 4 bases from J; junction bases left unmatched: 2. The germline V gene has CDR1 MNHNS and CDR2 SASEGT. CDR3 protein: CASSDRGRETQYF. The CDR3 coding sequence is TGTGCCAGCAGTGATAGGGGGCGAGAGACCCAGTACTTC.

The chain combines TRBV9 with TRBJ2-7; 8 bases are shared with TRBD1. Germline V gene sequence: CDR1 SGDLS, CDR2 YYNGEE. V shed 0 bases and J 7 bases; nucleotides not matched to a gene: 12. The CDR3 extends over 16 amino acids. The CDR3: CASSVVGQAFLGEQYF. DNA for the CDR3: TGTGCCAGCAGCGTAGTGGGACAGGCGTTCCTAGGGGAGCAGTACTTC.

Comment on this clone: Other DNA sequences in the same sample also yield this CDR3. The chain's CDR3 is CASSLWGSYEQYF. The CDR3 DNA reads as TGTGCCAGCAGCTTGTGGGGGTCCTACGAGCAGTACTTC. The V call is TRBV5-6, the J call TRBJ2-7; TRBD1 or TRBD2 may be the D gene (5 bases each). The CDR3 totals 13 residues. V was clipped by 1 base and J by 1 base, with 6 bases between them. Per the germline V gene, CDR1 is SGHDT and CDR2 is YYEEEE.

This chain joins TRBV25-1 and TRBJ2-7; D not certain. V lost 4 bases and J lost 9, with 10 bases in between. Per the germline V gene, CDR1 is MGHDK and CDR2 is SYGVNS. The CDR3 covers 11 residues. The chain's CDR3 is CASSAGLVQYF. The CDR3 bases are TGTGCCAGCAGTGCGGGCTTGGTGCAGTACTTC.

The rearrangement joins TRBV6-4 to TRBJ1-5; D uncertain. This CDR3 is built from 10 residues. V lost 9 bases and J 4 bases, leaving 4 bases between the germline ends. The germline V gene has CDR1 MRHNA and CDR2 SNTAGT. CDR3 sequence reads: CARGNQPQHF. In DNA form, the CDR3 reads TGTGCCAGGGGTAATCAGCCCCAGCATTTT.

The CDR3 here is CASSGDSTEAFF. In nucleotides, the CDR3 is TGTGCCTCCTCGGGGGATAGCACTGAAGCTTTCTTT. The chain employs TRBV9 and TRBJ1-1, with D perhaps TRBD1 (5 bases). The length of the CDR3 is 12 residues. The germline V gene has CDR1 SGDLS and CDR2 YYNGEE. The V end was cut by 10 bases, the J end by 4 bases, with 14 bases between.

In nucleotides, the CDR3 is TGTGCCAGCAGCTCCCGGGACGGCGCTGAAGCTTTCTTT. Protein product: CASSSRDGAEAFF. The chain carries TRBV9 and TRBJ1-1, with D perhaps matching TRBD1 (5 bases). The length of the CDR3 is 13 residues. Germline CDR1 reads SGDLS; CDR2 reads YYNGEE. V lost 4 bases to trimming and J lost 6 bases, with 13 bases between them.

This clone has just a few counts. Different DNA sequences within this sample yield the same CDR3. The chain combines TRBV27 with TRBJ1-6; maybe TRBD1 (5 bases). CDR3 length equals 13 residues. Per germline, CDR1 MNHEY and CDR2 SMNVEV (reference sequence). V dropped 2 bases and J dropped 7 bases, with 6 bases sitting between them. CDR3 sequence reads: CASSLGGNSPLHF. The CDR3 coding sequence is TGTGCCAGCAGTTTAGGGGGAAATTCACCCCTCCACTTT.

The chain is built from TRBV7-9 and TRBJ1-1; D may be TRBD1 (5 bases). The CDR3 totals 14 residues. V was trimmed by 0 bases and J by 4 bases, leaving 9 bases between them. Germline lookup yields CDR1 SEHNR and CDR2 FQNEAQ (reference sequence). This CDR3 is CASSLAPGSTEAFF. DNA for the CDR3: TGTGCCAGCAGCTTAGCGCCAGGGAGCACTGAAGCTTTCTTT.

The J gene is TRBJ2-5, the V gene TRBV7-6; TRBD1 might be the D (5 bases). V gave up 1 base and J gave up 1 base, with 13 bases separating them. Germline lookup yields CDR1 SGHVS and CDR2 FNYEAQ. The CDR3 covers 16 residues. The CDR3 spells CASSLGAGPTQETQYF. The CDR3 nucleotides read TGTGCCAGCAGCTTAGGTGCAGGGCCCACCCAAGAGACCCAGTACTTC.

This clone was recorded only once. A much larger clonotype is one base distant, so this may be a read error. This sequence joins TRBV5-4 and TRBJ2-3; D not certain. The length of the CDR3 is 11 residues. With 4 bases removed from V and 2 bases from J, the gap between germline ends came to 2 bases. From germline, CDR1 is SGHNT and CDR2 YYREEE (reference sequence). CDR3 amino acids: CASSVTDTQYF. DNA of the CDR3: TGTGCCAGCAGCGTCACAGATACGCAGTATTTT. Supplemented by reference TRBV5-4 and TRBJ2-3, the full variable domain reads ETGVTQSPTHLIKTRGQQVTLRCSSQSGHNTVSWYQQALGQGPQFIFQYYREEENGRGNFPPRFSGLQFPNYSSELNVNALELDDSALYLCASSVTDTQYFGPGTRLTVL.

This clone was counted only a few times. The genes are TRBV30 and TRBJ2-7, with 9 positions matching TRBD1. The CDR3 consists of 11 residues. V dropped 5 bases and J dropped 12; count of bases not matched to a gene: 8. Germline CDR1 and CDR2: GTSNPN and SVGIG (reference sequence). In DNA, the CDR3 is TGTGCCTGGGCGGGACAGGGTTCGCTGTACTTC. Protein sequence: CAWAGQGSLYF. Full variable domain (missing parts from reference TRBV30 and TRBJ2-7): SQTIHQWPATLVQPVGSPLSLECTVEGTSNPNLYWYRQAAGRGLQLLFYSVGIGQISSEVPQNLSASRPQDRQFILSSKKLLLSDSGFYLCAWAGQGSLYFGPGTRLTVT.

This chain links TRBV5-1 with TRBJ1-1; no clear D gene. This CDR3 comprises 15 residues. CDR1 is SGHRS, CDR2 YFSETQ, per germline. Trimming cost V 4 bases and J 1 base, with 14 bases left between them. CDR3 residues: CASSPWAGANTEAFF. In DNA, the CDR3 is TGCGCCAGCAGCCCGTGGGCAGGAGCGAACACTGAAGCTTTCTTT.

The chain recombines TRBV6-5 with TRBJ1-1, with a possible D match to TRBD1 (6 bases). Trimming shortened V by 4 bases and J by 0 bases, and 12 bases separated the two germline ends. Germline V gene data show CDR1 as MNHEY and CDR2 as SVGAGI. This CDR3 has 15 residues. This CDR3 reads CASSLRGDLNTEAFF. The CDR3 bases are TGTGCCAGCAGTTTGAGGGGGGACCTGAACACTGAAGCTTTCTTT.

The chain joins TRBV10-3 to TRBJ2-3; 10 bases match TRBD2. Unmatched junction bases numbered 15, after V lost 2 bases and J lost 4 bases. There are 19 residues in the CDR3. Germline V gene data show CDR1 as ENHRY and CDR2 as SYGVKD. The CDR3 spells CAISEPLGSGRPSADTQYF. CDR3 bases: TGTGCCATCAGTGAGCCCCTGGGTAGCGGGAGGCCCTCCGCAGATACGCAGTATTTT.

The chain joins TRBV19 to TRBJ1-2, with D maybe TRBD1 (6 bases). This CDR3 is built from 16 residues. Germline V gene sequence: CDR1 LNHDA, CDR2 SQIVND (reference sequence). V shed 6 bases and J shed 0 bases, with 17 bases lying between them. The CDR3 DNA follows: TGTGCCAGTAGGACCGACTACAGGGACGCTAACTATGGCTACACCTTC. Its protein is CASRTDYRDANYGYTF.

Here the CDR3 reads CASTRTSAYTGELFF. The CDR3 DNA is TGCGCCAGCACCAGGACTAGCGCTTACACCGGGGAGCTGTTTTTT. The chain recombines TRBV10-1 with TRBJ2-2, with TRBD2 matching 9 bases. Per germline, CDR1 WNHNN and CDR2 SYGVQD (reference sequence). V lost 7 bases to trimming and J lost 3 bases; unmatched junction nucleotides: 6. This CDR3 is built from 15 residues.

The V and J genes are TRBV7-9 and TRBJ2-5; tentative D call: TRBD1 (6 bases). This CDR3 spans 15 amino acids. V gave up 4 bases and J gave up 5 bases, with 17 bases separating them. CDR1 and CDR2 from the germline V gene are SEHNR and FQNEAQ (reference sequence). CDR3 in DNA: TGTGCCAGCAGCTCGGACAGAGGTTGGGGGGAGACCCAGTACTTC. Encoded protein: CASSSDRGWGETQYF.

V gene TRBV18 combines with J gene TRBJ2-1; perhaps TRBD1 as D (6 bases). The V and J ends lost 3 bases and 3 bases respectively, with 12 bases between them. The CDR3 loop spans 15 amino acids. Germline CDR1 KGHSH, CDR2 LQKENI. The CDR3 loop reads CASSPRAGDYNEQFF. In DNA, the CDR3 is TGTGCCAGCTCACCCCGGGCAGGGGACTACAATGAGCAGTTCTTC.